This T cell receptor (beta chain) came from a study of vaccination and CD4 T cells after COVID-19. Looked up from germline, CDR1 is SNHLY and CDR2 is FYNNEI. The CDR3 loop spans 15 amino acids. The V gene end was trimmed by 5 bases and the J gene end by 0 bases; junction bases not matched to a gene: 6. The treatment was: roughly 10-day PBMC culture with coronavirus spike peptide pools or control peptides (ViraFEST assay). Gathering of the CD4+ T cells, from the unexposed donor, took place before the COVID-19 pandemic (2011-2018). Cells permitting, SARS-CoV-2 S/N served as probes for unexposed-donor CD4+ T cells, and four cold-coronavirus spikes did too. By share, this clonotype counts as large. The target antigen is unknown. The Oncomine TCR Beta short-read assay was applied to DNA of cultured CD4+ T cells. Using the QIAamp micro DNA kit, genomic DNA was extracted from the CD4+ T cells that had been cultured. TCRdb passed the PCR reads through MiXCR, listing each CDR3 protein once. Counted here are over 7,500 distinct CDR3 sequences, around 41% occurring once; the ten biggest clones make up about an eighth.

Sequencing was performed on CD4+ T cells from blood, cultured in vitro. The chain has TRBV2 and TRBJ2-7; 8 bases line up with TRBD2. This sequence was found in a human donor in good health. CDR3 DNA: TGTGCCAGCAGTCCCCTTACTAGCGGCTCCTACGAGCAGTACTTC. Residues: CASSPLTSGSYEQYF.